This is a list of T cell receptor beta chains from one sample in a study of cytotoxic CD8 clonotypes in ibrutinib-treated CLL. The table came from immunoSEQ multiplex PCR; TCRdb's copy has only in-frame clones and leaves some out. The data show 160,000 or so clones, with 84% seen just once and less than 6% held by the top ten. Sequences were derived from PBMCs, sampled after 24 months of ibrutinib treatment. These receptors were collected from a human donor with chronic lymphocytic leukemia. Each CDR3 is given with its conserved first and last residue. A D gene is named only where the DNA matches it firmly. Some rows mark clone size as missing; the rest say once, few, many or name a class of expanded clone.

d_gene: TRBD1
abundance: .
v_gene: TRBV7-3
j_gene: TRBJ1-3
CDR3nt: TGTGCCAGCAGCTTAACGGGACAGGGGGCTTCTGGAAACACCATATATTTT
CDR3aa: CASSLTGQGASGNTIYF

d_gene: TRBD1
abundance: .
v_gene: TRBV5-1
j_gene: TRBJ2-3
CDR3nt: TGCGCCAGCAGCTTCCGACAGGGGCAAAGAGATACGCAGTATTTT
CDR3aa: CASSFRQGQRDTQYF

d_gene: TRBD1
abundance: few
v_gene: TRBV6-5
j_gene: TRBJ1-5
CDR3nt: TGTGCCAGCAGTAAACAGGGGAATTGGGATCAGCCCCAGCATTTT
CDR3aa: CASSKQGNWDQPQHF

d_gene: .
abundance: .
v_gene: TRBV6-1
j_gene: TRBJ1-5
CDR3nt: TGTGCCAGCAGTGAAAGGACCGGGGATCAGCCCCAGCATTTT
CDR3aa: CASSERTGDQPQHF

d_gene: .
abundance: .
v_gene: TRBV6-1
j_gene: TRBJ1-1
CDR3nt: TGTGCCAGCAGTGAAGATTCGATTCTAGGAACTGAAGCTTTCTTT
CDR3aa: CASSEDSILGTEAFF

d_gene: .
abundance: .
v_gene: TRBV18
j_gene: TRBJ1-5
CDR3nt: TGTGCCAGCTCACCAGCCATAACGACAAGCAATCAGCCCCAGCATTTT
CDR3aa: CASSPAITTSNQPQHF

d_gene: .
abundance: few
v_gene: TRBV10-1
j_gene: TRBJ2-1
CDR3nt: TGCGCCAGCAGTGAGTCAAACGAGCAGTTCTTC
CDR3aa: CASSESNEQFF

d_gene: TRBD1
abundance: .
v_gene: TRBV2
j_gene: TRBJ1-5
CDR3nt: TGTGCCAGCAGGGGGGACAGGATAGGCAATCAGCCCCAGCATTTT
CDR3aa: CASRGDRIGNQPQHF

d_gene: .
abundance: .
v_gene: TRBV6-5
j_gene: TRBJ2-7
CDR3nt: TGTGCCAGCAAAAAACGGGGCGACTCGTCCGGGCAGTACTTC
CDR3aa: CASKKRGDSSGQYF

d_gene: .
abundance: .
v_gene: TRBV7-2
j_gene: TRBJ2-1
CDR3nt: TGTGCCAGCAGCGTCGAACGGGGTTACAATGAGCAGTTCTTC
CDR3aa: CASSVERGYNEQFF

d_gene: TRBD2
abundance: .
v_gene: TRBV19
j_gene: TRBJ2-1
CDR3nt: TGTGCCAGTAGTTTACGGACTAGCGGGGGGAGCTCCTACAATGAGCAGTTCTTC
CDR3aa: CASSLRTSGGSSYNEQFF

d_gene: .
abundance: .
v_gene: TRBV5-1
j_gene: TRBJ1-1
CDR3nt: TGCGCCAGCAGCTCAGACGCAGGGGTTCCGACAAGTGAAGCTTTCTTT
CDR3aa: CASSSDAGVPTSEAFF

d_gene: .
abundance: .
v_gene: TRBV5-6
j_gene: TRBJ1-5
CDR3nt: TGTGCCAGCAGCGTGGGGACTGACCTTAGCAATCAGCCCCAGCATTTT
CDR3aa: CASSVGTDLSNQPQHF

d_gene: .
abundance: .
v_gene: TRBV6-5
j_gene: TRBJ2-4
CDR3nt: TGTGCCAGCAGAGCGACATTTTCGGGCAAAAACATTCAGTACTTC
CDR3aa: CASRATFSGKNIQYF

d_gene: TRBD1
abundance: .
v_gene: TRBV7-9
j_gene: TRBJ2-1
CDR3nt: TGTGCCTCCGGGTCAGGGGGCTCCTACAATGAGCAGTTCTTC
CDR3aa: CASGSGGSYNEQFF

d_gene: .
abundance: once
v_gene: TRBV7-9
j_gene: TRBJ2-5
CDR3nt: TGTGCCAGCAGCTTAGGAGTGGGAGGAGAGACCCAGTACTTC
CDR3aa: CASSLGVGGETQYF

d_gene: .
abundance: .
v_gene: TRBV5-1
j_gene: TRBJ1-1
CDR3nt: TGCGCCAGCAGCTTGAAACAGCCGGGGACTGAAGCTTTCTTT
CDR3aa: CASSLKQPGTEAFF

d_gene: .
abundance: .
v_gene: TRBV20-1
j_gene: TRBJ2-7
CDR3nt: TGCAGTGCTAGGGATCGCAGGGGCGCGTACTTC
CDR3aa: CSARDRRGAYF